The 9 T cell receptor beta chains listed next were all sequenced from one sample in a study of monozygotic twins with inflammatory bowel disease. TCRdb re-analyzed the 5' RACE reads; it lists each CDR3 protein once, without DNA. The sample has over 200,000 distinct CDR3 sequences. The sample taken for sequencing was blood. The source of these receptors is a human donor with ulcerative colitis or Crohn's disease, or a healthy co-twin of an affected twin (not recorded which).

This CDR3 is CASSVGDSGSTDTQYF. This rearrangement joins TRBV9 to TRBJ2-3; TCRdb's assignment of TRBD2 cannot be checked, as there is no DNA. The CDR3 extends over 16 amino acids. Germline assignment: CDR1 SGDLS and CDR2 YYNGEE.

The rearrangement joins TRBV5-4 to TRBJ1-1. The CDR3 is made up of 13 amino acids. From germline, CDR1 is SGHNT and CDR2 YYREEE (reference sequence). CDR3 residues: CASSLSGRTEAFF. Full variable domain (missing parts from reference TRBV5-4 and TRBJ1-1): ETGVTQSPTHLIKTRGQQVTLRCSSQSGHNTVSWYQQALGQGPQFIFQYYREEENGRGNFPPRFSGLQFPNYSSELNVNALELDDSALYLCASSLSGRTEAFFGQGTRLTVV.

The genes are TRBV30 and TRBJ2-2; as DNA is missing, the TRBD2 call by TCRdb cannot be tested. From germline, CDR1 is GTSNPN and CDR2 SVGIG (reference sequence). The CDR3 loop spans 15 amino acids. The CDR3 spells CAWALAGGPTGELFF.

The V and J genes are TRBV7-8 and TRBJ2-7. Germline CDR1 and CDR2: SGHVS and FQNEAQ. The CDR3 totals 15 residues. CDR3 in amino acids: CASSLRQRGPYEQYF.

The chain employs TRBV27 and TRBJ2-7; TCRdb selects TRBD1, and the lack of DNA leaves this call unchecked. The CDR3 is 15 amino acids. From germline, CDR1 is MNHEY and CDR2 SMNVEV (reference sequence). The CDR3 here is CASSLAGTGAHEQYF.

The chain couples TRBV4-3 to TRBJ2-3; TCRdb reports TRBD1, a call that lacks DNA to check it against. Germline CDR1 LGHNA, CDR2 YSLEER. CDR3 length: 13 amino acids. The chain's CDR3 is CASSSTPGGTQYF.

The chain links TRBV5-1 to TRBJ1-1; the TRBD1 assignment by TCRdb is unverifiable without DNA. This CDR3 region has 15 residues. Looked up from germline, CDR1 is SGHRS and CDR2 is YFSETQ. The CDR3 spells CASSFLSGTGFEAFF. Full variable domain (outside the CDR3, taken from reference TRBV5-1 and TRBJ1-1): KAGVTQTPRYLIKTRGQQVTLSCSPISGHRSVSWYQQTPGQGLQFLFEYFSETQRNKGNFPGRFSGRQFSNSRSEMNVSTLELGDSALYLCASSFLSGTGFEAFFGQGTRLTVV.

This rearrangement joins TRBV29-1 to TRBJ2-7. The CDR3 loop spans 14 amino acids. Germline loops: CDR1 SQVTM, CDR2 ANQGSEA. The CDR3 region is CSVEIQALGYEQYF.

The genes are TRBV2 and TRBJ2-1; checking the TCRdb D call of TRBD1 is not possible without DNA. Germline CDR1 SNHLY, CDR2 FYNNEI. The CDR3 length is 16 residues. CDR3 residues: CASNTHPGRDYNEQFF. The variable domain in full, with the rest retrieved from reference TRBV2 and TRBJ2-1, is EPEVTQTPSHQVTQMGQEVILRCVPISNHLYFYWYRQILGQKVEFLVSFYNNEISEKSEIFDDQFSVERPDGSNFTLKIRSTKLEDSAMYFCASNTHPGRDYNEQFFGPGTRLTVL.